The 15 T cell receptor beta chains below were found in one sample sequenced in a study of OX40 agonist ivuxolimab in advanced cancers. Profiled with immunoSEQ multiplex PCR; TCRdb holds only in-frame clones, not every one. The profile shows about 22,000 clones, approximately 86% of them singletons. This sample comprised CD4+ or CD8+ T cells sorted from blood, obtained in a trial of the OX40 agonist ivuxolimab. These receptors all come from an adult with an advanced solid tumor such as melanoma, head and neck, liver or kidney cancer.

The CDR3: CASRREDGPYEQYF. The CDR3, as DNA: TGTGCCAGCAGGCGAGAGGACGGGCCTTACGAGCAGTACTTC. The rearrangement links TRBV7-6 to TRBJ2-7, with D hard to call. Looked up from germline, CDR1 is SGHVS and CDR2 is FNYEAQ. CDR3 size: 14 residues. The V and J ends lost 6 bases and 4 bases respectively, with 16 bases between them.

The chain recombines TRBV4-1 with TRBJ2-1; TRBD2 is a possible D gene (5 bases). The CDR3 sequence is 13 residues long. Germline V lookup: CDR1 MGHRA, CDR2 YSYEKL. V lost 1 base, J lost 8 bases, and 9 bases lay in between. CDR3 nucleotides: TGCGCCAGCAGCCAAGTAGGGCGGGATGAGCAGTTCTTC. Protein: CASSQVGRDEQFF.

The J gene is TRBJ1-3, the V gene TRBV7-6; TRBD1 aligns across 10 bases. Per germline, CDR1 SGHVS and CDR2 FNYEAQ. J gave up 2 bases and V 7 bases, and 5 bases lay outside the gene matches. CDR3 length equals 15 residues. CDR3 protein: CASKVGQGPGNTIYF. The CDR3 region has the DNA TGTGCCAGCAAAGTGGGACAGGGGCCTGGAAACACCATATATTTT.

The CDR3 loop is CASSLVLGRGDTDTQYF. In DNA, the CDR3 is TGTGCCAGCAGCTTAGTATTGGGGCGGGGGGACACAGATACGCAGTATTTT. The rearrangement uses TRBV7-8 and TRBJ2-3; TRBD2 matches 8 bases. CDR3 length equals 17 residues. Trimming at V came to 1 base and at J to 2 bases, leaving 8 bases not matched to a gene. Germline-derived CDR1 and CDR2 are SGHVS and FQNEAQ.

A word on this clone: The junction shows a germline mismatch at one end, possibly a read error. The CDR3 loop is CASSLSGSVSCNEQFF. The CDR3 coding sequence is TGTGCCAGCAGTTTATCGGGAAGCGTCTCCTGCAATGAGCAGTTCTTC. The chain links TRBV27 to TRBJ2-1; the D is unclear. This CDR3 has 16 residues. CDR1 and CDR2 from the germline V gene are MNHEY and SMNVEV (reference sequence).

This clone appeared a few times. The CDR3 region is CATSRGGLAVQETQYF. The CDR3 DNA sequence: TGTGCCACTTCCCGCGGGGGGCTAGCGGTACAAGAGACCCAGTACTTC. This chain links TRBV11-2 with TRBJ2-5; 8 nucleotides line up with TRBD2. The germline V gene has CDR1 SGHAT and CDR2 FQNNGV. This CDR3 contains 16 residues. Trimming cost V 10 bases and J 2 bases; bases outside gene matches: 15.

The chain couples TRBV19 to TRBJ1-2; a possible D gene is TRBD1 (6 bases). The germline V gene has CDR1 LNHDA and CDR2 SQIVND (reference sequence). Trimming took 5 bases from V and 0 from J, leaving 13 bases between them. This CDR3 contains 15 residues. This chain's CDR3 is CASSPRGAANYGYTF. The CDR3 nucleotides are TGTGCCAGTAGTCCCAGGGGAGCAGCTAACTATGGCTACACCTTC.

This rearrangement joins TRBV9 to TRBJ2-3; D call uncertain. V shed 3 bases and J shed 0 bases, with 14 bases lying between them. Germline CDR1 reads SGDLS; CDR2 reads YYNGEE. This CDR3 contains 16 residues. CDR3 loop: CASSASGSRSTDTQYF. For the CDR3, the DNA is TGTGCCAGCAGCGCCTCAGGCTCCCGGAGCACAGATACGCAGTATTTT. Variable domain in full (rest from reference TRBV9 and TRBJ2-3): DSGVTQTPKHLITATGQRVTLRCSPRSGDLSVYWYQQSLDQGLQFLIQYYNGEERAKGNILERFSAQQFPDLHSELNLSSLELGDSALYFCASSASGSRSTDTQYFGPGTRLTVL.

V usage is TRBV7-9 and J usage is TRBJ2-3, with a weak D call TRBD2 (7 bases). Trimming shortened V by 6 bases and J by 2 bases, and 21 bases separated the two germline ends. Germline CDR1 is SEHNR and CDR2 is FQNEAQ (reference sequence). The CDR3 covers 17 residues. The CDR3 DNA follows: TGTGCCAGCAGTCCCCTGGATGGGCGGGGGCTCACAGATACGCAGTATTTT. It codes for CASSPLDGRGLTDTQYF.

The chain carries TRBV28 and TRBJ2-7, with D tentatively TRBD1 (5 bases). CDR1 is MDHEN, CDR2 SYDVKM, per germline. The CDR3 loop spans 13 amino acids. V was cut by 6 bases and J by 7 bases, with 16 bases left in between. DNA of the CDR3: TGTGCCAGCAGCCCCCCAGGGTTTGGGGAGCAGTACTTC. This sequence encodes CASSPPGFGEQYF.

The V and J genes are TRBV25-1 and TRBJ1-2; D is perhaps TRBD1 (5 bases). Trimming left V 3 bases short and J 5 bases short, with 13 bases between. The CDR3 sequence is 14 residues long. Germline V gene data show CDR1 as MGHDK and CDR2 as SYGVNS. CDR3 in amino acids: CASSDWGTAYGYTF. CDR3 bases: TGTGCCAGCAGTGATTGGGGGACGGCTTATGGCTACACCTTC.

CDR3 sequence (DNA): TGTGCCAGCAGCTTTGCGACAGGGTTCAATGAGCAGTTCTTC. Translating gives CASSFATGFNEQFF. The chain is built from TRBV7-6 and TRBJ2-1; 7 positions match TRBD1. CDR1 is SGHVS and CDR2 is FNYEAQ in the germline V gene. After removal of 3 bases from V and 6 bases from J, the junction contained 5 bases not matched to a gene. This CDR3 region has 14 residues.

The gene calls are TRBV9 and TRBJ2-3; 7 bases align to TRBD1. V gave up 5 bases and J gave up 0 bases; unmatched junction bases: 6. The CDR3 is 15 amino acids. Looked up from germline, CDR1 is SGDLS and CDR2 is YYNGEE. As DNA, the CDR3 is TGTGCCAGCAGTACCGGACAGGAGAGCACAGATACGCAGTATTTT. It is translated as CASSTGQESTDTQYF.

In this sample, this clone turned up a few times. The chain uses TRBV11-3 and TRBJ2-3, with D perhaps TRBD2 (5 bases). CDR1 and CDR2 (germline): SGHNT, YENEEA. The V gene lost 5 bases and the J gene lost 0 bases, with 12 bases spanning the gap. This CDR3 is built from 15 residues. The CDR3 sequence is CASSKAENSTDTQYF. CDR3 sequence (DNA): TGTGCCAGCAGCAAAGCGGAGAATAGCACAGATACGCAGTATTTT.

This clone was seen a handful of times. The chain links TRBV2 to TRBJ2-5; 13 nucleotides align to TRBD2. After removal of 2 bases from V and 4 bases from J, the junction contained 7 bases not matched to a gene. The V gene's germline CDR1 is SNHLY and CDR2 FYNNEI. The CDR3 totals 17 residues. Written as DNA, the CDR3 is TGTGCCAGCAGTGAATTGGGACTAGCGGGAACCGGAGAGACCCAGTACTTC. This encodes CASSELGLAGTGETQYF.